This entry describes one TCR beta chain. The target antigen is unknown. The CDR3 has 18 residues. The V gene lost 5 bases and the J gene lost 5 bases, with 25 bases spanning the gap. Germline V CDR1 and CDR2: SEHNR, FQNEAQ (reference sequence). These data belong to a study of immune evolution from preneoplasia to lung adenocarcinoma. Overall study findings and caveats: From normal lung to invasive adenocarcinoma, top clone frequencies appeared to decrease. KRAS-mutant nodules had the highest T cell clonality. Later-stage lesions seemingly showed higher T cell density and diversity than normal lung.

The assay was immunoSEQ multiplex PCR, and TCRdb's table has in-frame clones only and misses some. Here the sample spans some 4,200 clones, approximately 79% being singletons. Between the mid-2010s and the late 2010s, patients underwent resection in Japan or China. What was sequenced was FFPE minimally invasive lung adenocarcinoma tissue. V gene TRBV7-9 combines with J gene TRBJ2-1; a weak D match, TRBD1 (9 bases). The sequence derives from a person aged 50-75 years with lung adenocarcinoma. CDR3: CASSNRGPVSGVDNEQFF. CDR3 DNA sequence: TGTGCCAGCAGCAACAGGGGGCCCGTTAGCGGGGTAGACAATGAGCAGTTCTTC.